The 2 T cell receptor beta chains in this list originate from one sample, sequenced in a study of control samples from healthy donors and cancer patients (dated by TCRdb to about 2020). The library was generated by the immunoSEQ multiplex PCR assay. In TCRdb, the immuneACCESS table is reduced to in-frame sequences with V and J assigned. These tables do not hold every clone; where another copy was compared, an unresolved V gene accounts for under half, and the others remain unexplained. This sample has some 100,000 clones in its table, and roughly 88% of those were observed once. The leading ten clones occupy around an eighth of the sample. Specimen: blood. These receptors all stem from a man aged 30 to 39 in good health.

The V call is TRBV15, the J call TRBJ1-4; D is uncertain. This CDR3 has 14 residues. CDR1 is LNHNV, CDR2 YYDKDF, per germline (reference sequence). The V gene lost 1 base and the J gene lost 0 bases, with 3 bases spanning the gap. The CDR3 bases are TGTGCCACCAGCAGAGGGGCAACTAATGAAAAACTGTTTTTT. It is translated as CATSRGATNEKLFF.

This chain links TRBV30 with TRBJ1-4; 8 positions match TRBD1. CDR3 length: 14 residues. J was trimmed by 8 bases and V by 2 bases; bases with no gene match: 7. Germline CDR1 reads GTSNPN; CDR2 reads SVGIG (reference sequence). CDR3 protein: CAWSPDRVGEKLFF. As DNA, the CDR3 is TGTGCCTGGAGTCCGGACAGGGTCGGCGAAAAACTGTTTTTT.